The rows below give T cell receptor beta chains drawn from one sample of a study of early T cells in non-severe SARS-CoV-2 infection. TCRdb reprocessed the 5' RACE reads via MiXCR and lists one record per CDR3 protein. The sample lists over 90,000 distinct CDR3 sequences, approximately 12% occurring once. The starting material was whole blood, obtained at baseline. The receptors originated from an adult who was a healthcare worker with PCR-confirmed SARS-CoV-2 infection or an uninfected control (not recorded which). CDR3s include the opening cysteine and the closing phenylalanine or tryptophan. Each record gives: V gene, clone size, J gene, CDR3 protein. Size tells how often a clone was seen (once, few, many) or the class of an expanded clone, and some rows leave it out.

V gene: TRBV20-1
clone size: few
J gene: TRBJ1-2
CDR3 protein: CSAIPTGGYGYTF

V gene: TRBV12-3/TRBV12-4
clone size: many
J gene: TRBJ2-6
CDR3 protein: CASTTDRINVLTF

V gene: TRBV19
clone size: few
J gene: TRBJ2-3
CDR3 protein: CASRRTGNTDTQYF

V gene: TRBV9
clone size: NA
J gene: TRBJ1-5
CDR3 protein: CASSVGDRGQPQHF

V gene: TRBV11-2
clone size: many
J gene: TRBJ1-1
CDR3 protein: CASSLRKFLNTEAFF

V gene: TRBV11-2
clone size: NA
J gene: TRBJ2-1
CDR3 protein: CASNDSPYNEQFF

V gene: TRBV7-9
clone size: many
J gene: TRBJ1-6
CDR3 protein: CASSLEGNNSPLHF

V gene: TRBV5-6
clone size: NA
J gene: TRBJ1-1
CDR3 protein: CASSSLRGTEAFF

V gene: TRBV10-3
clone size: NA
J gene: TRBJ1-1
CDR3 protein: CAITGTGGPNTEAFF

V gene: TRBV12-3/TRBV12-4
clone size: NA
J gene: TRBJ1-1
CDR3 protein: CASSFRNTEAFF

V gene: TRBV27
clone size: NA
J gene: TRBJ2-3
CDR3 protein: CASTQGTGADTQYF

V gene: TRBV20-1
clone size: few
J gene: TRBJ2-3
CDR3 protein: CSASGDRSTDTQYF

V gene: TRBV5-4
clone size: NA
J gene: TRBJ2-7
CDR3 protein: CASSRDRGPISYEQYF

V gene: TRBV6-5
clone size: many
J gene: TRBJ2-7
CDR3 protein: CASSYSGTGEAEQYF

V gene: TRBV2
clone size: many
J gene: TRBJ1-1
CDR3 protein: CASSGPGAPHEAFF

V gene: TRBV20-1
clone size: few
J gene: TRBJ2-7
CDR3 protein: CSAAPPGGRYEQYF

V gene: TRBV6-5
clone size: NA
J gene: TRBJ2-3
CDR3 protein: CASSYGGTGTSGRFNTQYF

V gene: TRBV4-1
clone size: many
J gene: TRBJ2-7
CDR3 protein: CASSHREDSTFGYEQYF

V gene: TRBV27
clone size: once
J gene: TRBJ1-1
CDR3 protein: CASSLGRYNTEAFF

V gene: TRBV28
clone size: few
J gene: TRBJ2-2
CDR3 protein: CASSRGTGGFTGELFF

V gene: TRBV10-3
clone size: NA
J gene: TRBJ1-2
CDR3 protein: CAISETPDSYGYTF

V gene: TRBV30
clone size: few
J gene: TRBJ1-4
CDR3 protein: CALTFHTNEKLFF

V gene: TRBV11-3
clone size: NA
J gene: TRBJ1-1
CDR3 protein: CASSFRQGKTEAFF

V gene: TRBV11-1
clone size: once
J gene: TRBJ2-7
CDR3 protein: CASSLTSGKQYF

V gene: TRBV7-6
clone size: many
J gene: TRBJ2-2
CDR3 protein: CASSPIPRGSNTGELFF

V gene: TRBV6-1
clone size: few
J gene: TRBJ1-1
CDR3 protein: CASSPRAGEAFF

V gene: TRBV11-2
clone size: few
J gene: TRBJ2-7
CDR3 protein: CASSHGVAYEQYF

V gene: TRBV2
clone size: NA
J gene: TRBJ1-2
CDR3 protein: CASSELARGGYGYTF

V gene: TRBV27
clone size: NA
J gene: TRBJ2-7
CDR3 protein: CVKWVGSHEQYF

V gene: TRBV25-1
clone size: few
J gene: TRBJ2-1
CDR3 protein: CASSGLGQVFYNEQFF

V gene: TRBV12-3/TRBV12-4
clone size: many
J gene: TRBJ2-3
CDR3 protein: CASSPLWRTTDTQYF

V gene: TRBV2
clone size: NA
J gene: TRBJ2-3
CDR3 protein: CASRPGAGSWDTQYF

V gene: TRBV28
clone size: few
J gene: TRBJ2-7
CDR3 protein: CASRGKSSYEQYF

V gene: TRBV20-1
clone size: few
J gene: TRBJ1-3
CDR3 protein: CSAAQGPGNTIYF

V gene: TRBV20-1
clone size: NA
J gene: TRBJ1-4
CDR3 protein: CSVRGSGTNEKLFF

V gene: TRBV20-1
clone size: few
J gene: TRBJ2-7
CDR3 protein: CSARGGSSYEQYF

V gene: TRBV9
clone size: many
J gene: TRBJ2-5
CDR3 protein: CASSVRDFQETQYF